One sample yielded the 2 T cell receptor beta chains listed below, sequenced in a study of OX40 agonist ivuxolimab in advanced cancers. The repertoire was sequenced with immunoSEQ multiplex PCR; TCRdb's copy has only in-frame clones and lacks some. The data contain about 21,000 clones, over 80% of them singletons. Sample: CD4+ or CD8+ T cells sorted from blood, taken in a trial of the OX40 agonist ivuxolimab. These receptors all come from an adult with an advanced solid tumor such as melanoma, head and neck, liver or kidney cancer.

The rearrangement uses TRBV6-6 and TRBJ1-2; TRBD1 matches at 8 bases. J was trimmed by 0 bases and V by 5 bases; bases with no gene match: 2. CDR3 size: 14 residues. The V gene's germline CDR1 is MNHNY and CDR2 SVGAGI (reference sequence). As DNA, the CDR3 is TGTGCCAGCAGTGACAGGGGAACTAACTATGGCTACACCTTC. Translation: CASSDRGTNYGYTF.

The J gene is TRBJ2-7, the V gene TRBV29-1, with 9 bases identical to TRBD1. In germline, CDR1 is SQVTM, CDR2 ANQGSEA. The CDR3 loop spans 14 amino acids. J gave up 4 bases and V 1 base, and 5 bases lay outside the gene matches. The DNA of the CDR3 is TGCAGCGTTGAAGTTCAGGACAGGGGTTACGAGCAGTACTTC. Its translation is CSVEVQDRGYEQYF.